Listed below are T cell receptor beta chains from one sample, sequenced in a study of regulatory T cells in long-lasting Graves disease. MiXCR, applied by TCRdb to the multiplex PCR reads, yields one record per CDR3 protein. The sample carries roughly 450,000 distinct CDR3 sequences, under 25% recorded once. Sequenced material: peripheral blood mononuclear cells (PBMCs), taken when the disease was refractory, from a patient treated with antithyroid drugs. These receptors were obtained from a female donor with Graves disease. Each CDR3 is given with its conserved first and last residue. D genes are given only for firm matches. Expanded clones are given a class, and other clones once, few, many or no size at all.

abundance	v_gene	j_gene	d_gene	CDR3nt	CDR3aa
many	TRBV28	TRBJ1-1	-	TGTGCCAGCAGTTTATTAGGGGGGGACACTGAAGCTTTCTTT	CASSLLGGDTEAFF
-	TRBV20-1	TRBJ2-2	TRBD1	TGCAGTGCTAAAACGACAGGGTCGGGCAACACCGGGGAGCTGTTTTTT	CSAKTTGSGNTGELFF
few	TRBV7-9	TRBJ1-2	TRBD1	TGTGCCAGCAGCACGGGACAGGGGGCTAGACGAAATGGCTACACCTTC	CASSTGQGARRNGYTF
many	TRBV7-9	TRBJ2-2	TRBD2	TGTGCCAGCAGCCCTAGCGGGAGGGGCACCGGGGAGCTGTTTTTT	CASSPSGRGTGELFF
few	TRBV7-6	TRBJ2-7	-	TGTGCCAGCAGCTTAGGTCCGAAGGGGACCTACGAGCAGTACTTC	CASSLGPKGTYEQYF
many	TRBV6-9	TRBJ1-1	-	TGTGCCAGCAGTTACTTGGGGGGAGCTTTCTTT	CASSYLGGAFF
many	TRBV28	TRBJ1-5	TRBD1	TGTGCCAGCAGTCACAGGACAGGGGGAAGTAATCAGCCCCAGCATTTT	CASSHRTGGSNQPQHF
-	TRBV28	TRBJ2-3	-	TGTGCCAGCACCCCACTAGATACGGCTCTGGGCACAGATACGCAGTATTTT	CASTPLDTALGTDTQYF
few	TRBV30	TRBJ1-4	-	TGTGCCTGGAGCCGGGGGGCAACTAATGAAAAACTGTTTTTT	CAWSRGATNEKLFF
many	TRBV28	TRBJ2-1	-	TGTGCCAGCGGCGCGGGGAGGGAGCAGTTCTTC	CASGAGREQFF
few	TRBV6-1	TRBJ2-7	-	TGTGCCAGCAGTGCAAGCCGAACGGGGGAGCAGTACTTC	CASSASRTGEQYF
many	TRBV28	TRBJ2-5	-	TGTGCCAGCAGTTTAGCCCTGAGGCAGACCCAGTACTTC	CASSLALRQTQYF
many	TRBV6-1	TRBJ1-4	-	TGTGCCAGCAGTCCCCAAGTTGCGGAGAAACTGTTTTTT	CASSPQVAEKLFF
-	TRBV6-1	TRBJ2-7	-	TGTGCCCGCAAGGCAGGGAATCACTACGAGCAGTACTTC	CARKAGNHYEQYF
many	TRBV6-2/TRBV6-3	TRBJ1-4	-	TGTGCCAGCAACTTCGGACCTAATGAAAAACTGTTTTTT	CASNFGPNEKLFF
few	TRBV5-1	TRBJ2-7	-	TGCGCCAGCAGCATGCCATCCAAGAGCGAGCAGTACTTC	CASSMPSKSEQYF
many	TRBV2	TRBJ1-3	-	TGTGCCAGCAAGCCGGGGGGATCGGAAAACACCATATATTTT	CASKPGGSENTIYF
many	TRBV2	TRBJ1-1	-	TGTGCCAGCATCACCGGACCCCGCACTGAAGCTTTCTTT	CASITGPRTEAFF
many	TRBV28	TRBJ1-1	TRBD1	TGTGCCAGCACCGAGGGACAGCCAAACACTGAAGCTTTCTTT	CASTEGQPNTEAFF
-	TRBV7-9	TRBJ2-2	TRBD2	TGTGCCAGCAGCACAACACAACTAGCGGGAGGTCTCACCGGGGAGCTGTTTTTT	CASSTTQLAGGLTGELFF
-	TRBV19	TRBJ2-6	TRBD2	TGTGCCAGTAGTATACTTGTAGCGGGAGCTGGGGCCAACGTCCTGACTTTC	CASSILVAGAGANVLTF
once	TRBV7-9	TRBJ2-7	TRBD1	TGTGCCAGCAGACAACAGGGGGTTATAACCTACGAGCAGTACTTC	CASRQQGVITYEQYF
-	TRBV7-9	TRBJ1-3	TRBD1	TGTGCCAGCAGCCGGGACAGTTTCTCTGGAAACACCATATATTTT	CASSRDSFSGNTIYF
-	TRBV4-3	TRBJ2-5	-	TGCGCCAGCAGCCAAGATCGGGCGATGGGTGGACAAGTGTCCCATTTC	CASSQDRAMGGQVSHF
many	TRBV28	TRBJ2-2	-	TGTGCCAGCAGTTTACGGGCAACCGGGGAGCTGTTTTTT	CASSLRATGELFF
many	TRBV28	TRBJ1-1	-	TGTGCCAGCAGCCGGGCGGGACTGCGGAACACTGAAGCTTTCTTT	CASSRAGLRNTEAFF
-	TRBV5-1	TRBJ2-7	-	TGCGCCAGCAGCTTGTCCAGTTTGGGAACCTACGAGCAGTACTTC	CASSLSSLGTYEQYF
many	TRBV28	TRBJ2-7	TRBD2	TGTGCCAGCAGCATCGGACTAGCGGGAGCCTACGAGCAGTACTTC	CASSIGLAGAYEQYF
-	TRBV6-2/TRBV6-3	TRBJ1-5	-	TGTGCCAGCAGCGCCCCCGGGGAACAGCCCCAGCATTTT	CASSAPGEQPQHF
many	TRBV20-1	TRBJ1-1	-	TGCAGTGCCTCTTACAGGAACACTGAAGCTTTCTTT	CSASYRNTEAFF
few	TRBV6-1	TRBJ2-2	-	TGTGCCAGCAGTGAAGCGAGTCCTCTCAACACCGGGGAGCTGTTTTTT	CASSEASPLNTGELFF
many	TRBV10-1	TRBJ2-2	-	TGCGCCAGCAGTGGTCGGGCAGGGGAAACCGGGGAGCTGTTTTTT	CASSGRAGETGELFF
-	TRBV28	TRBJ1-1	TRBD1	TGTGCCAGCAGTTCCCAGGGGGCGCGAAGAGAAACTGAAGCTTTCTTT	CASSSQGARRETEAFF
few	TRBV7-9	TRBJ2-5	TRBD2	TGTGCCAGCAGCTCTAGCGGGAGAGGAGAGACCCAGTACTTC	CASSSSGRGETQYF
few	TRBV4-3	TRBJ1-2	-	TGCGCCAGCAGCCCGTCGGTGGGCTATGGCTACACCTTC	CASSPSVGYGYTF
-	TRBV6-4	TRBJ2-7	TRBD2	TGTGCCAGCAGCCCCTCGGGAGGTTTCTACAATGAGCAGTACTTC	CASSPSGGFYNEQYF
few	TRBV6-5	TRBJ1-5	-	TGTGCCAGCAGTTACCAGGGCTCCCCAGACCAGCCCCAGCATTTT	CASSYQGSPDQPQHF
few	TRBV19	TRBJ1-1	-	TGTGCCAGTAGTATGAGTTTTACCCGAGAGGGTGAAGCTTTCTTT	CASSMSFTREGEAFF
many	TRBV12-3/TRBV12-4	TRBJ1-5	TRBD1	TGTGCCAGCAGTAAACAGGGGGCGCGTCAGCCCCAGCATTTT	CASSKQGARQPQHF
-	TRBV19	TRBJ1-2	-	TGTGCCAGTAGCGGACTCATCCCCTATGGCTACACCTTC	CASSGLIPYGYTF
many	TRBV6-1	TRBJ2-7	-	TGTGCCAGCAGTGAATTCCTCGCCACCTACGAGCAGTACTTC	CASSEFLATYEQYF
many	TRBV24-1	TRBJ2-2	-	TGTGCCACCAGTGATTCGCCGACAGGACCCGGGGAGCTGTTTTTT	CATSDSPTGPGELFF
many	TRBV28	TRBJ2-7	-	TGTGCCAGCAGTCTCACCGACGGGAGTTACGAGCAGTACTTC	CASSLTDGSYEQYF
-	TRBV7-2	TRBJ1-2	TRBD1	TGTGCCAGCGGGGGACAGGTCCCCCCTGGCTACACCTTC	CASGGQVPPGYTF
-	TRBV28	TRBJ2-1	TRBD2	TGTGCCAGCAGTTCTCCGACTAGCGGGAGTATCGGTGAGCAGTTCTTC	CASSSPTSGSIGEQFF
-	TRBV20-1	TRBJ2-7	-	TGCAGTGCACTAGATCTAAGACAGGTAACCGCCTACGAGCAGTACTTC	CSALDLRQVTAYEQYF
-	TRBV14	TRBJ2-5	-	TGTGCCAGCAGCCCTCTAGGGTTCCAAGAGACCCAGTACTTC	CASSPLGFQETQYF
-	TRBV6-2/TRBV6-3	TRBJ1-2	-	TGTGCCAGCAGAGAGACCGGCGGCTATGGCTACACCTTC	CASRETGGYGYTF
many	TRBV12-3/TRBV12-4	TRBJ1-2	-	TGTGCCAGCAGCAGCTTGGGTTTTAACTATGGCTACACCTTC	CASSSLGFNYGYTF